The source of this TCR beta chain is a study of blood T cell repertoires in COVID-19. As for the study in general: Acute and convalescent COVID-19 specimens originated in the United States, Italy and Spain.

The method was immunoSEQ multiplex PCR; TCRdb's version includes in-frame clones alone and lacks a portion of them. The sample records fewer than 700,000 clones, about 89% being singletons. A remark on this clone: Distinct nucleotide sequences in the sample also encode this CDR3.

This CDR3 region has 13 residues. V lost 5 bases to trimming and J lost 2 bases; unmatched junction nucleotides: 3. Germline CDR1 SEHNR, CDR2 FQNEAQ (reference sequence). Sample: peripheral blood. The rearrangement links TRBV7-9 to TRBJ2-7; 7 bases align to TRBD1. The clonotype comes from a woman in her forties or fifties with COVID-19, enrolled during active disease. CDR3 nucleotide sequence: TGTGCCAGCAGCCTCGGGACAGCCTACGAGCAGTACTTC. This translates into CASSLGTAYEQYF. Supplemented by reference TRBV7-9 and TRBJ2-7, the full variable domain reads DTGVSQNPRHKITKRGQNVTFRCDPISEHNRLYWYRQTLGQGPEFLTYFQNEAQLEKSRLLSDRFSAERPKGSFSTLEIQRTEQGDSAMYLCASSLGTAYEQYFGPGTRLTVT.